The clone carrying this T cell receptor (beta chain) was recorded a few times. Antigen specificity is unknown. The entry originates in a study of CD8 T cells in ankylosing spondylitis. Molecular-barcoded quantitative 5'-RACE produced these TCR beta libraries. TCRdb independently ran MiXCR on the 5' RACE reads; one entry per CDR3 protein. The sample comprises approximately 300,000 distinct CDR3 sequences, 7% to 9% of which are singletons, and less than 15% rests with the top ten. CDR1 DFQATT and CDR2 SNEGSKA come from the germline V gene (reference sequence). J lost 10 bases, V lost 5 bases, and 20 bases had no gene match. This CDR3 has 16 residues. Notes on the study in general: Relatively scarce in peripheral blood, disease-linked clones were CD8+. There was a TCR beta motif, made of several highly homologous variants, that appeared characteristic of ankylosing spondylitis blood. Clones linked to disease were reported to show significant enrichment in matched ankylosing spondylitis synovial fluid.

The origin of this receptor is a male donor with ankylosing spondylitis. V and J are TRBV20-1 and TRBJ2-7; 10 bases are a match to TRBD2. What was sequenced was blood, either unsorted or a sorted T cell fraction (not recorded which). In nucleotides, the CDR3 is TGCAGTGCTCTTCCCCTTACTAGCGGGACCTTCGAAAGACAGTACTTC. Translation gives CSALPLTSGTFERQYF.